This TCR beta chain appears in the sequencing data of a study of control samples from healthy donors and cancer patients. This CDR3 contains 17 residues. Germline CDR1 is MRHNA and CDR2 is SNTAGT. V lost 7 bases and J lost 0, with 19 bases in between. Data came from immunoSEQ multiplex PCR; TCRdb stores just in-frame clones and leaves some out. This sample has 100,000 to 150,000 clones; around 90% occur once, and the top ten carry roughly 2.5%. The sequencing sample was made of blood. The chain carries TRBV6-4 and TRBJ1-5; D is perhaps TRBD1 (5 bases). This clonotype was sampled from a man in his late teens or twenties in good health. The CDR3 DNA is TGTGCCAGCACCTCGGTTAGACAGACCTATAGCAATCAGCCCCAGCATTTT. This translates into CASTSVRQTYSNQPQHF.